One sample yielded the 28 T cell receptor beta chains listed below, sequenced in a study of OX40 agonist ivuxolimab in advanced cancers. TCRdb keeps only in-frame clones here, not all; method: immunoSEQ multiplex PCR. The sample contains roughly 54,000 clones, approximately 90% of which appear only once. Sequences were derived from CD4+ or CD8+ T cells sorted from blood, sampled in a trial of the OX40 agonist ivuxolimab. Source of these receptors: an adult with an advanced solid tumor such as melanoma, head and neck, liver or kidney cancer.

V gene TRBV5-6 combines with J gene TRBJ1-5, with D uncertain. CDR1 SGHDT and CDR2 YYEEEE come from the germline V gene. The CDR3 has 15 residues. V was cut by 0 bases and J by 11 bases, with 18 bases left in between. The CDR3: CASSLAGRAMSAQHF. The CDR3 region has the DNA TGTGCCAGCAGCTTGGCTGGTAGGGCAATGAGTGCCCAGCATTTT.

This chain connects TRBV27 to TRBJ2-5, with TRBD2 as a possible D gene (6 bases). The germline gives CDR1 MNHEY, CDR2 SMNVEV (reference sequence). The CDR3 has 15 residues. V was pared by 10 bases and J by 3 bases, with 21 bases between. The CDR3 region is CATQPGAGLKETQYF. The CDR3 nucleotides read TGTGCCACTCAACCGGGCGCGGGGCTAAAAGAGACCCAGTACTTC.

This clone was recorded once. V gene TRBV7-2 combines with J gene TRBJ1-1, with 7 bases fitting TRBD1. This CDR3 region has 14 residues. Trimming at V came to 5 bases and at J to 4 bases, leaving 7 bases not matched to a gene. In germline, CDR1 is SGHTA, CDR2 FQGNSA. CDR3 in amino acids: CASSPDRVSTEAFF. CDR3 in DNA: TGTGCCAGCAGCCCCGACAGGGTCTCCACTGAAGCTTTCTTT.

The rearrangement links TRBV7-9 to TRBJ1-1, with D tentatively TRBD1 (6 bases). V was pared by 1 base and J by 4 bases, with 16 bases between. This CDR3 comprises 16 residues. Looked up from germline, CDR1 is SEHNR and CDR2 is FQNEAQ (reference sequence). Here the CDR3 DNA reads TGTGCCAGCAGCTTAGATCCAGGGGCAAGGTCCACTGAAGCTTTCTTT. It is translated as CASSLDPGARSTEAFF.

The chain links TRBV30 to TRBJ2-7; the D is unclear. Trimming stripped 0 bases from V and 5 bases from J, with 17 bases between. Looked up from germline, CDR1 is GTSNPN and CDR2 is SVGIG (reference sequence). This CDR3 has 15 amino acids. The CDR3 here is CAWSVSASRSDEQYF. In DNA form, the CDR3 reads TGTGCCTGGAGTGTATCGGCCAGCCGGTCCGACGAGCAGTACTTC.

V usage is TRBV7-9 and J usage is TRBJ2-1, with TRBD2 matching 10 bases. This CDR3 has 17 amino acids. Germline V lookup: CDR1 SEHNR, CDR2 FQNEAQ (reference sequence). V lost 6 bases and J lost 3; bases outside the gene matches: 11. Here the CDR3 reads CASRGRSGGAHYNEQFF. The CDR3 DNA is TGTGCCAGCAGAGGAAGAAGCGGGGGGGCCCACTACAATGAGCAGTTCTTC.

The V and J genes are TRBV28 and TRBJ1-3; D might be TRBD1 (5 bases). The CDR3 is made up of 13 amino acids. Germline lookup yields CDR1 MDHEN and CDR2 SYDVKM. V lost 5 bases, J lost 5 bases, and 10 bases lay in between. CDR3 region: CASSKGPRNTIYF. CDR3 DNA: TGTGCCAGCAGTAAGGGGCCAAGAAACACCATATATTTT.

The rearrangement uses TRBV2 and TRBJ2-2; D unresolved. Per germline, CDR1 SNHLY and CDR2 FYNNEI. This CDR3 region has 15 residues. V was cut by 3 bases and J by 1 base, with 9 bases left in between. The CDR3 DNA reads as TGTGCCAGCAGTGAGAAGGGCCAGAACACCGGGGAGCTGTTTTTT. Translated: CASSEKGQNTGELFF.

This chain links TRBV9 with TRBJ2-3; TRBD2 aligns across 9 bases. V was clipped by 0 bases and J by 3 bases; unmatched bases: 5. The CDR3 has 16 residues. Looked up from germline, CDR1 is SGDLS and CDR2 is YYNGEE. CDR3 sequence reads: CASSVDPSGVTDTQYF. Here the CDR3 DNA reads TGTGCCAGCAGCGTAGATCCTAGCGGGGTAACAGATACGCAGTATTTT. The variable domain in full, with the rest retrieved from reference TRBV9 and TRBJ2-3, is DSGVTQTPKHLITATGQRVTLRCSPRSGDLSVYWYQQSLDQGLQFLIQYYNGEERAKGNILERFSAQQFPDLHSELNLSSLELGDSALYFCASSVDPSGVTDTQYFGPGTRLTVL.

The chain carries TRBV30 and TRBJ1-6; D remains unclear. The CDR3 has 14 residues. Per the germline V gene, CDR1 is GTSNPN and CDR2 is SVGIG (reference sequence). The ends were cut back, 1 base at V and 9 bases at J, with 13 bases in the middle. CDR3 sequence: CAWSGRGSRSPLHF. The CDR3 DNA reads TGTGCCTGGAGTGGTCGGGGATCCCGTTCACCCCTCCACTTT.

This chain uses TRBV6-5 with TRBJ1-1, with D hard to call. The length of the CDR3 is 14 residues. Germline loops: CDR1 MNHEY, CDR2 SVGAGI. V lost 6 bases and J lost 2, with 13 bases in between. The CDR3 spells CASSPSDPNTEAFF. The CDR3 nucleotides are TGTGCCAGCAGCCCAAGCGACCCAAACACTGAAGCTTTCTTT.

The gene calls are TRBV27 and TRBJ1-2, with D hard to call. The germline V and J ends were trimmed by 3 bases and 2 bases, with 10 bases remaining between them. The CDR3 extends over 14 amino acids. Germline V gene lookup returns CDR1 MNHEY and CDR2 SMNVEV (reference sequence). The CDR3 nucleotides are TGTGCCAGCAGTTTCGGTGGCGGCAACTATGGCTACACCTTC. Translating gives CASSFGGGNYGYTF.

The chain uses TRBV5-1 and TRBJ1-1; possibly TRBD1 for D (5 bases). CDR3 length: 14 residues. The V end was cut by 4 bases, the J end by 1 base, with 11 bases between. CDR1 and CDR2 from the germline V gene are SGHRS and YFSETQ. CDR3 sequence reads: CASSRATGNTEAFF. CDR3 DNA: TGCGCCAGCAGCCGGGCCACAGGGAACACTGAAGCTTTCTTT.

The chain has TRBV10-3 and TRBJ1-1; the match to TRBD1 covers 7 bases. The CDR3 is 16 amino acids. V was pared by 0 bases and J by 3 bases, with 7 bases of the junction left unmatched. Germline-derived CDR1 and CDR2 are ENHRY and SYGVKD. CDR3 loop: CAISESGGRGYTEAFF. CDR3 DNA sequence: TGTGCCATCAGTGAGTCAGGGGGCAGGGGGTACACTGAAGCTTTCTTT.

The chain couples TRBV19 to TRBJ1-2; TRBD1 might be the D (6 bases). Germline V CDR1 and CDR2: LNHDA, SQIVND (reference sequence). The CDR3 runs to 13 residues. V was shortened by 3 bases and J by 8 bases, with 13 bases between the two germline ends. CDR3 in amino acids: CASSIDRRDGYTF. The CDR3, as DNA: TGTGCCAGTAGTATTGACAGGAGAGACGGCTACACCTTC.

V and J are TRBV7-9 and TRBJ2-3, with 10 bases aligning to TRBD2. CDR1 and CDR2 from the germline V gene are SEHNR and FQNEAQ (reference sequence). Trimming at V came to 5 bases and at J to 6 bases, leaving 8 bases not matched to a gene. The CDR3 runs to 15 residues. The CDR3 sequence is CASSATSGPRDTQYF. The CDR3 nucleotides read TGTGCCAGCAGCGCGACTAGCGGGCCACGCGATACGCAGTATTTT.

The chain links TRBV12-5 to TRBJ2-1, with D tentatively TRBD1 or TRBD2 (5 bases each). V was pared by 1 base and J by 10 bases, with 14 bases between. This CDR3 has 14 amino acids. Germline CDR1 and CDR2: LGHNT and FRNRAP. CDR3 in amino acids: CASGLALNGAEQFF. For the CDR3, the DNA is TGTGCTAGTGGTTTGGCCCTTAACGGGGCCGAGCAGTTCTTC. Combining the CDR3 with reference TRBV12-5 and TRBJ2-1 gives the whole variable domain DARVTQTPRHKVTEMGQEVTMRCQPILGHNTVFWYRQTMMQGLELLAYFRNRAPLDDSGMPKDRFSAEMPDATLATLKIQPSEPRDSAVYFCASGLALNGAEQFFGPGTRLTVL.

This rearrangement joins TRBV28 to TRBJ1-1, with 9 nucleotides matching TRBD1. J was trimmed by 2 bases and V by 8 bases; bases with no gene match: 9. Germline CDR1 MDHEN, CDR2 SYDVKM. The CDR3 spans 15 residues. The CDR3 DNA reads TGTGCCAGCCAGGGAACAGGGGGCCCCAACACTGAAGCTTTCTTT. It translates to CASQGTGGPNTEAFF.

This chain links TRBV9 with TRBJ2-3; D possibly corresponds to TRBD2 (6 bases). Germline values: CDR1 SGDLS, CDR2 YYNGEE. The CDR3 length is 15 residues. V lost 0 bases and J 6 bases, leaving 14 bases between the germline ends. The CDR3 sequence: CASSVGAGNGDTQYF. Here the CDR3 DNA reads TGTGCCAGCAGCGTAGGGGCGGGAAACGGGGATACGCAGTATTTT.

The CDR3 nucleotides read TGTGCCAGTAGTTCCACATTGGGGTTCCAAGAGACCCAGTACTTC. It is translated as CASSSTLGFQETQYF. The chain uses TRBV19 and TRBJ2-5; D gene ambiguous. Trimming removed 5 bases at V and 1 base at J, with 14 bases between. CDR1 LNHDA and CDR2 SQIVND come from the germline V gene (reference sequence). There are 15 residues in the CDR3. Supplemented by reference TRBV19 and TRBJ2-5, the full variable domain reads DGGITQSPKYLFRKEGQNVTLSCEQNLNHDAMYWYRQDPGQGLRLIYYSQIVNDFQKGDIAEGYSVSREKKESFPLTVTSAQKNPTAFYLCASSSTLGFQETQYFGPGTRLLVL.

This chain joins TRBV28 and TRBJ1-2; TRBD1 agrees at 11 bases. Trimming removed 4 bases from V and 8 bases from J; junction bases left unmatched: 9. The CDR3 spans 15 residues. The germline V gene has CDR1 MDHEN and CDR2 SYDVKM. Written as DNA, the CDR3 is TGTGCCAGCAGTTACCATGGGACAGGGGGTGGCGGCTACACCTTC. It is translated as CASSYHGTGGGGYTF.

The V call is TRBV6-6, the J call TRBJ2-1; TRBD2 aligns across 9 bases. Germline values: CDR1 MNHNY, CDR2 SVGAGI (reference sequence). The CDR3 length is 13 residues. Trimming removed 7 bases from V and 7 bases from J; junction bases left unmatched: 5. CDR3 nucleotides: TGTGCCAGCACAAGCGGGGGGCGGAATGAGCAGTTCTTC. Its translation is CASTSGGRNEQFF.

Comments on this clone: The DNA is omitted, as the CDR3 cannot be located on it reliably, and the CDR3 follows TCRdb's listing. The rearrangement uses TRBV11-2 and TRBJ2-2; the table's TRBD1 call for D was not verified on the DNA. The germline V gene has CDR1 SGHAT and CDR2 FQNNGV. Including both end residues, the CDR3 is 16 amino acids long. The CDR3 here is CASKLLRGRRAGELFF.

The rearrangement joins TRBV5-6 to TRBJ2-7; TRBD1 aligns across 7 bases. The CDR3 contains 16 residues. Germline V gene lookup returns CDR1 SGHDT and CDR2 YYEEEE. V gave up 5 bases and J gave up 3 bases; unmatched junction bases: 14. The CDR3 region is CASRSFYRDSGYEQYF. The CDR3 region has the DNA TGTGCCAGCAGATCTTTTTACCGGGACAGTGGCTACGAGCAGTACTTC.

The rearrangement links TRBV6-5 to TRBJ2-7; D gene unclear. V lost 4 bases, J lost 7 bases, and 8 bases lay in between. This CDR3 spans 11 amino acids. Germline values: CDR1 MNHEY, CDR2 SVGAGI. This chain's CDR3 is CASSSTLEQYF. The CDR3 nucleotides read TGTGCCAGCAGTTCCACCCTTGAGCAGTACTTC.

The rearrangement links TRBV14 to TRBJ2-3; 7 nucleotides align to TRBD2. Germline trimming cut 0 bases from V and 6 bases from J; bases unmatched to any gene: 3. The CDR3 length is 14 residues. Germline CDR1 and CDR2: SGHDN and FVKESK. This CDR3 reads CASSQDRAGDTQYF. The DNA for the CDR3 is TGTGCCAGCAGCCAAGATCGAGCGGGGGATACGCAGTATTTT.

The sample holds one count of this clone. The chain is built from TRBV27 and TRBJ2-3, with D hard to call. V was clipped by 6 bases and J by 0 bases, with 7 bases between them. Germline CDR1 MNHEY, CDR2 SMNVEV (reference sequence). This CDR3 has 13 amino acids. In nucleotides, the CDR3 is TGTGCCAGCAGGTGGGGTAGCACAGATACGCAGTATTTT. It yields the protein CASRWGSTDTQYF.

This clone was counted a single time. The chain employs TRBV4-1 and TRBJ1-3; D remains ambiguous. CDR1 is MGHRA and CDR2 is YSYEKL in the germline V gene. V lost 0 bases to trimming and J lost 2 bases, with 8 bases between them. The CDR3 covers 15 residues. CDR3 bases: TGCGCCAGCAGCCAAGAGGAGCAGGCTGGAAACACCATATATTTT. Translated: CASSQEEQAGNTIYF.